This T cell receptor beta chain was sequenced for a study of graft-versus-host responses after intestinal transplantation. Study-level background: Each recipient received a multivisceral, liver-intestinal, or isolated intestinal graft.

With 2 bases removed from V and 0 bases from J, the gap between germline ends came to 10 bases. The CDR3 extends over 15 amino acids. In germline, CDR1 is MGHRA, CDR2 YSYEKL. Sequenced by immunoSEQ multiplex PCR; TCRdb stores in-frame clones only, minus some. The sample lists 45,000 to 55,000 clones; just under 95% were seen once. The rearrangement joins TRBV4-1 to TRBJ1-1; no clear D. The sequence was obtained from a human patient who received an intestinal transplant, so some T cells may come from the graft donor. The specimen comprised PBMCs, sampled about 120 weeks after a first intestinal transplant, on the day of a second. The CDR3 DNA reads as TGCGCCAGCAGCCAAATCTTCGAGATGAACACTGAAGCTTTCTTT. Its protein product is CASSQIFEMNTEAFF.